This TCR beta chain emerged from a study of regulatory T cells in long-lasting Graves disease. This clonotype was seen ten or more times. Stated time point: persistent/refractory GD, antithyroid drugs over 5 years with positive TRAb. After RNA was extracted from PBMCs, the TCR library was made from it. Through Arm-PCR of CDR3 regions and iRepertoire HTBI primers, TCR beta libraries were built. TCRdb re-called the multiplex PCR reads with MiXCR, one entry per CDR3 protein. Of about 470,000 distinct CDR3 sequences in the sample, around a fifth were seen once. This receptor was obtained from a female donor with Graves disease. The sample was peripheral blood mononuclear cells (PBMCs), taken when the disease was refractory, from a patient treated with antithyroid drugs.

CDR3 sequence (DNA): TGTGCCAGCGGCTCTCAGGGAATTGGCTACGAGCAGTACTTC. It is translated as CASGSQGIGYEQYF. This chain links TRBV28 with TRBJ2-7; D possibly corresponds to TRBD1 (5 bases). The CDR3 loop spans 14 amino acids. The germline V gene encodes CDR1 MDHEN and CDR2 SYDVKM. V gave up 8 bases and J gave up 3 bases, with 17 bases separating them.